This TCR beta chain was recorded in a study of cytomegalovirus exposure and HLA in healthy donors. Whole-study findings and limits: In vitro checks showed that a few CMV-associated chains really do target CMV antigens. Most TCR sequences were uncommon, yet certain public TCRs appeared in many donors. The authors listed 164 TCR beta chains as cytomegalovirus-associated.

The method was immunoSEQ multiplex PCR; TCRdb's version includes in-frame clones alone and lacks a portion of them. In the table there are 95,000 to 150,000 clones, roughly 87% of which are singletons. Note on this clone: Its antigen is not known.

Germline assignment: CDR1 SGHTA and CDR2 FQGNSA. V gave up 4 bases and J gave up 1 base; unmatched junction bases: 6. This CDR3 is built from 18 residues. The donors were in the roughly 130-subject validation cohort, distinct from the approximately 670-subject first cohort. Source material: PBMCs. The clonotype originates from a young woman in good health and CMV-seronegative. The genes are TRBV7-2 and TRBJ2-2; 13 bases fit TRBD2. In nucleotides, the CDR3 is TGTGCCAGCAGCTGGGGGGGACTAGCGGGAAAGAACACCGGGGAGCTGTTTTTT. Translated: CASSWGGLAGKNTGELFF.